Below are 22 T cell receptor beta chains sequenced from a single sample in a study of shared clonotypes between healthy human individuals. Profiling relied on immunoSEQ multiplex PCR, and the TCRdb table lists in-frame clones only, not all of them. The sample records around 2.1 million clones, approximately 94% being singletons. The source material was naive CD4+ T cells sorted from blood. The subset is: CD45RA+ positively selected. The receptors derive from a man between 18 and 29 years old in good health.

This clone appeared once. The genes are TRBV2 and TRBJ1-2; D is undetermined. The V gene lost 2 bases and the J gene lost 5 bases, with 9 bases spanning the gap. The CDR3 runs 13 residues. CDR1 is SNHLY, CDR2 FYNNEI, per germline. This chain's CDR3 is CASSERSEYGYTF. The CDR3 DNA follows: TGTGCCAGCAGTGAAAGGTCAGAATATGGCTACACCTTC.

J is TRBJ2-5 and V is TRBV10-2; 8 nucleotides match TRBD2. CDR3 length: 16 residues. The V gene's germline CDR1 is WSHSY and CDR2 SAAADI. V lost 2 bases and J lost 5; bases outside the gene matches: 10. The CDR3 nucleotides are TGCGCCAGCAGTGAGGCGGGACGGGGGGGCGTGGAGACCCAGTACTTC. This translates into CASSEAGRGGVETQYF.

The gene calls are TRBV7-2 and TRBJ2-7; 12 nucleotides match TRBD2. Trimming removed 1 base from V and 4 bases from J; junction bases left unmatched: 8. CDR3 length equals 17 residues. Germline CDR1 SGHTA, CDR2 FQGNSA. CDR3: CASSLGDPSGGAYEQYF. CDR3 DNA: TGTGCCAGCAGCTTAGGGGACCCTAGCGGGGGGGCTTACGAGCAGTACTTC.

A word on this clone: The same CDR3 also results from other DNA sequences found in this sample. The genes are TRBV9 and TRBJ2-7; D may correspond to TRBD1 or TRBD2 (5 bases each). This CDR3 has 14 amino acids. Germline V gene data show CDR1 as SGDLS and CDR2 as YYNGEE. V was pared by 0 bases and J by 2 bases, with 9 bases between. CDR3: CASSVDGGTYEQYF. As DNA, the CDR3 is TGTGCCAGCAGCGTAGATGGGGGAACCTACGAGCAGTACTTC.

The rearrangement uses TRBV7-3 and TRBJ2-4; TRBD1 matches at 10 bases. The CDR3 has 17 amino acids. V was pared by 5 bases and J by 0 bases, with 7 bases of the junction left unmatched. Germline CDR1 is SGHTA and CDR2 is FQGTGA. Here the CDR3 DNA reads TGTGCCAGCAGCCCCGGGACAGGGGATCTAGCCAAAAACATTCAGTACTTC. Amino acid sequence: CASSPGTGDLAKNIQYF.

This chain connects TRBV18 to TRBJ2-7; 8 nucleotides match TRBD2. Germline CDR1 KGHSH, CDR2 LQKENI. This CDR3 region has 15 residues. V lost 5 bases and J lost 3; bases outside the gene matches: 9. In DNA form, the CDR3 reads TGTGCCAGCTCATCACTAGCGGCGCGGCTCTACGAGCAGTACTTC. This gives the protein CASSSLAARLYEQYF. The full variable domain, rest sourced from reference TRBV18 and TRBJ2-7, is NAGVMQNPRHLVRRRGQEARLRCSPMKGHSHVYWYRQLPEEGLKFMVYLQKENIIDESGMPKERFSAEFPKEGPSILRIQQVVRGDSAAYFCASSSLAARLYEQYFGPGTRLTVT.

This clone showed up just a few times. The rearrangement links TRBV5-6 to TRBJ2-5; TRBD1 matches 9 bases. J gave up 1 base and V 4 bases, and 8 bases lay outside the gene matches. CDR1 is SGHDT, CDR2 YYEEEE, per germline. This CDR3 is built from 16 residues. CDR3 sequence: CASSLGTGKIQETQYF. The CDR3 DNA follows: TGTGCCAGCAGCCTTGGGACAGGGAAAATCCAAGAGACCCAGTACTTC. The complete variable domain, with remaining parts taken from reference TRBV5-6 and TRBJ2-5, reads DAGVTQSPTHLIKTRGQQVTLRCSPKSGHDTVSWYQQALGQGPQFIFQYYEEEERQRGNFPDRFSGHQFPNYSSELNVNALLLGDSALYLCASSLGTGKIQETQYFGPGTRLLVL.

V and J are TRBV6-5 and TRBJ2-7; 9 nucleotides line up with TRBD2. CDR3 length: 15 residues. In germline, CDR1 is MNHEY, CDR2 SVGAGI. After removal of 6 bases from V and 0 bases from J, the junction contained 6 bases not matched to a gene. CDR3 protein: CASSRYSGSSYEQYF. In nucleotides, the CDR3 is TGTGCCAGCAGCCGATATAGCGGGAGCTCCTACGAGCAGTACTTC.

This chain joins TRBV18 and TRBJ1-3; no reliable D call. V dropped 3 bases and J dropped 9 bases, with 12 bases sitting between them. The germline gives CDR1 KGHSH, CDR2 LQKENI. The CDR3 has 13 residues. Here the CDR3 reads CASSPSGSGTIYF. Written as DNA, the CDR3 is TGTGCCAGCTCACCCTCGGGGTCGGGCACCATATATTTT.

V usage is TRBV20-1 and J usage is TRBJ2-7; D not resolved. The CDR3 runs to 11 residues. Per the germline V gene, CDR1 is DFQATT and CDR2 is SNEGSKA (reference sequence). The V end lost 7 bases, the J end lost 2 bases, and 9 bases lay between the germline ends. The CDR3 coding sequence is TGCAGTGGAAAAGAACCCTACGAGCAGTACTTC. It is translated as CSGKEPYEQYF.

The CDR3, as DNA: TGCGCCAGCAGTCAACGCCCTCTCCATAAGGGAGGCTACGAGCAGTACTTC. Translating it yields CASSQRPLHKGGYEQYF. The chain recombines TRBV23-1 with TRBJ2-7, with D maybe TRBD2 (6 bases). TRBV23-1 is designated an ORF whose function remains uncertain. The CDR3 extends over 17 amino acids. Trimming shortened V by 2 bases and J by 3 bases, and 20 bases separated the two germline ends.

DNA of the CDR3: TGCGCCAGCAGCCACGGACAGGTTTCCTACAATGAGCAGTTCTTC. The encoded protein is CASSHGQVSYNEQFF. This sequence joins TRBV5-1 and TRBJ2-1; 7 bases line up with TRBD1. V lost 4 bases, J lost 1 base, and 5 bases stayed unmatched. This CDR3 is 15 amino acids long. Germline V gene lookup returns CDR1 SGHRS and CDR2 YFSETQ. The full variable domain, its missing parts supplied by reference TRBV5-1 and TRBJ2-1, is KAGVTQTPRYLIKTRGQQVTLSCSPISGHRSVSWYQQTPGQGLQFLFEYFSETQRNKGNFPGRFSGRQFSNSRSEMNVSTLELGDSALYLCASSHGQVSYNEQFFGPGTRLTVL.

This chain connects TRBV30 to TRBJ1-3; possible D gene TRBD1, 5 bases. The germline V and J ends were trimmed by 0 bases and 0 bases, with 9 bases remaining between them. There are 15 residues in the CDR3. Germline loops: CDR1 GTSNPN, CDR2 SVGIG (reference sequence). The CDR3 DNA follows: TGTGCCTGGAGTGTACAGGCGGGCTCTGGAAACACCATATATTTT. Its protein is CAWSVQAGSGNTIYF.

The gene calls are TRBV7-6 and TRBJ2-1; 11 bases line up with TRBD2. The CDR3 covers 19 residues. Germline CDR1 and CDR2: SGHVS and FNYEAQ. The junction had 9 bases not matched to a gene; V was cut back by 2 bases and J by 0 bases. CDR3 protein: CASSLRASGRFSSYNEQFF. CDR3 sequence (DNA): TGTGCCAGCAGCTTAAGGGCTAGCGGGAGGTTCAGCTCCTACAATGAGCAGTTCTTC.

This clone was seen a handful of times. CDR3: CASSGEPFAGELFF. CDR3 nucleotides: TGTGCCAGCTCCGGGGAGCCTTTCGCCGGGGAGCTGTTTTTT. The rearrangement uses TRBV6-1 and TRBJ2-2, with a possible D match to TRBD2 (5 bases). CDR3 length equals 14 residues. Trimming shortened V by 8 bases and J by 6 bases, and 16 bases separated the two germline ends. CDR1 MNHNS and CDR2 SASEGT come from the germline V gene.

This clone was seen only once. The CDR3 DNA is TGTGCCTGGAGGTCGCTAGCGGGAGGCTACAATGAGCAGTTCTTC. Residues: CAWRSLAGGYNEQFF. The chain is built from TRBV30 and TRBJ2-1; 11 bases align to TRBD2. V lost 3 bases, J lost 3 bases, and 4 bases stayed unmatched. The CDR3 runs 15 residues. Germline CDR1 is GTSNPN and CDR2 is SVGIG (reference sequence).

A word on this clone: One end of the junction does not line up with germline, which may come from a read error. The genes are TRBV30 and TRBJ2-1, with 8 nucleotides matching TRBD2. Germline V lookup: CDR1 GTSNPN, CDR2 SVGIG (reference sequence). The CDR3 has 11 residues. In nucleotides, the CDR3 is TGTGCCTGGAGTGTTGGCCTAGCGGGCGTCTTC. Translated, it gives CAWSVGLAGVF.

The chain recombines TRBV14 with TRBJ2-6; 7 bases are shared with TRBD2. The ends lost 5 bases at V and 0 bases at J; junction bases unmatched: 10. This CDR3 has 18 amino acids. Per germline, CDR1 SGHDN and CDR2 FVKESK. The CDR3 DNA sequence: TGTGCCAGCAGCGAACGGGACTACGTCCTCTCTGGGGCCAACGTCCTGACTTTC. It translates to CASSERDYVLSGANVLTF.

CDR3 bases: TGTGCCAGCACCCTAGGTCTAGCGGGGGCTCTCGAGCAGTACTTC. Translation gives CASTLGLAGALEQYF. The chain joins TRBV7-9 to TRBJ2-7, with 10 bases aligning to TRBD2. With 7 bases clipped from V and 6 bases from J, the junction kept 12 bases outside the gene matches. From germline, CDR1 is SEHNR and CDR2 FQNEAQ (reference sequence). There are 15 residues in the CDR3.

On this clone: The sample carries other DNA sequences with the same CDR3. The CDR3 DNA reads as TGTGCCAGCAGTTACTCGCGGGACAACTATGGCTACACCTTC. Amino acid sequence: CASSYSRDNYGYTF. The genes are TRBV6-5 and TRBJ1-2, with D maybe TRBD1 (5 bases). Germline CDR1 MNHEY, CDR2 SVGAGI. There are 14 residues in the CDR3. V lost 0 bases and J 2 bases, leaving 7 bases between the germline ends.

This clone occurred once. This chain links TRBV27 with TRBJ1-3; no firm D call. Germline CDR1 MNHEY, CDR2 SMNVEV (reference sequence). V dropped 6 bases and J dropped 3 bases, with 6 bases sitting between them. The CDR3 is 12 amino acids. The CDR3 sequence: CASSPGGNTIYF. CDR3 DNA: TGTGCCAGCAGCCCAGGTGGAAACACCATATATTTT.

V and J are TRBV19 and TRBJ1-1; 9 positions agree with TRBD1. CDR3 size: 16 residues. Germline V gene lookup returns CDR1 LNHDA and CDR2 SQIVND (reference sequence). The V and J ends lost 5 bases and 6 bases, in that order; junction bases with no gene match: 13. The CDR3: CASSPTGGAADAEAFF. The CDR3 region has the DNA TGTGCCAGTAGTCCTACAGGGGGCGCAGCTGACGCTGAAGCTTTCTTT.